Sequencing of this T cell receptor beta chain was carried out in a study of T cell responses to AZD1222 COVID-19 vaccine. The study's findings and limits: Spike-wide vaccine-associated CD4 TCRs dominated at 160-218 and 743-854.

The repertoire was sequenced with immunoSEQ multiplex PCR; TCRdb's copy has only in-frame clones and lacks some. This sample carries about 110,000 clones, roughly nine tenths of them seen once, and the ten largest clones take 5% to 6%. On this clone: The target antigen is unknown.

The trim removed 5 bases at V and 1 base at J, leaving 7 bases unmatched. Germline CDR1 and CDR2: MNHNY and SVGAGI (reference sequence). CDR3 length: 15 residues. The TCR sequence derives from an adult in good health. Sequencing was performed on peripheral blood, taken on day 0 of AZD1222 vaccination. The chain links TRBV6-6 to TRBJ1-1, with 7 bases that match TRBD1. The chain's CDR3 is CASSPGGQKNTEAFF. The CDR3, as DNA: TGTGCCAGCAGTCCCGGGGGACAGAAGAACACTGAAGCTTTCTTT.